Below are 31 T cell receptor beta chains sequenced from a single sample in a study of blood T cells in healthy people across ages. The second PCR ran about 7 to 12 cycles with a sample-barcoded 5' primer and J-beta primers. In TCRdb, the 5' RACE reads were re-called with MiXCR into one record per CDR3 protein. The sample shows more than 500,000 distinct CDR3 sequences, roughly a quarter of them seen only once. This same sample was also taken into another study, of T cells of mothers and their children.

Sequencing input: blood. Receptors originate from a boy aged 2 to 10 in good health.

This clonotype was found a few times. This chain joins TRBV7-9 and TRBJ2-3; D perhaps matches TRBD1 (6 bases). The germline V gene encodes CDR1 SEHNR and CDR2 FQNEAQ (reference sequence). With 3 bases removed from V and 6 bases from J, the gap between germline ends came to 19 bases. CDR3 size: 16 residues. The CDR3 coding sequence is TGTGCCAGCAGCTTTTCAGGGGCCGCCAGCAGGGATACGCAGTATTTT. This sequence encodes CASSFSGAASRDTQYF.

V and J are TRBV27 and TRBJ1-2; 7 bases line up with TRBD1. The CDR3 has 16 amino acids. V trimming: 6 bases; J trimming: 5 bases; junction bases outside the gene matches: 15. Germline assignment: CDR1 MNHEY and CDR2 SMNVEV (reference sequence). The CDR3 spells CASRGPRYRGFYGYTF. The CDR3 nucleotides read TGTGCCAGCAGAGGTCCCCGCTACAGGGGATTTTATGGCTACACCTTC.

In the case of this clonotype: Compared with germline, one end of the junction differs, possibly owing to a read error. The genes are TRBV12-5 and TRBJ2-1; D is perhaps TRBD2 (5 bases). The CDR3 length is 13 residues. CDR1 and CDR2 (germline): LGHNT, FRNRAP. The CDR3 loop is CAGGFGWETEQFF. CDR3 in DNA: TGTGCTGGTGGTTTCGGCTGGGAGACTGAGCAGTTCTTC.

The sample holds a few counts of this clonotype. Here the CDR3 reads CSVPGGDSPGANVLTF. The CDR3 DNA reads as TGCAGCGTTCCGGGGGGTGACAGCCCTGGGGCCAACGTCCTGACTTTC. The chain uses TRBV29-1 and TRBJ2-6; 7 nucleotides agree with TRBD2. The germline V gene encodes CDR1 SQVTM and CDR2 ANQGSEA. J was trimmed by 2 bases and V by 5 bases; bases with no gene match: 9. CDR3 length: 16 amino acids.

This chain connects TRBV4-3 to TRBJ2-1; a weak D match, TRBD2 (5 bases). There are 14 residues in the CDR3. Trimming took 5 bases from V and 5 from J, leaving 13 bases between them. From germline, CDR1 is LGHNA and CDR2 YSLEER. The CDR3 DNA reads as TGCGCCAGCAGCTGGGCTAGCCGCAACAATGAGCAGTTCTTC. Translation: CASSWASRNNEQFF.

CDR3 region: CASSEAGPSTDTQYF. CDR3 coding DNA: TGTGCCAGCAGTGAAGCGGGTCCTAGCACAGATACGCAGTATTTT. The V gene is TRBV2, the J gene TRBJ2-3; D is uncertain. V lost 0 bases and J 0 bases, leaving 7 bases between the germline ends. Germline CDR1 SNHLY, CDR2 FYNNEI. CDR3 length: 15 amino acids. Supplemented by reference TRBV2 and TRBJ2-3, the full variable domain reads EPEVTQTPSHQVTQMGQEVILRCVPISNHLYFYWYRQILGQKVEFLVSFYNNEISEKSEIFDDQFSVERPDGSNFTLKIRSTKLEDSAMYFCASSEAGPSTDTQYFGPGTRLTVL.

V gene TRBV27 combines with J gene TRBJ2-5, with 8 bases identical to TRBD1. Germline V gene lookup returns CDR1 MNHEY and CDR2 SMNVEV (reference sequence). The length of the CDR3 is 15 residues. J was trimmed by 5 bases and V by 5 bases; bases with no gene match: 10. CDR3 amino acids: CASSGGQGAWETQYF. DNA of the CDR3: TGTGCCAGCAGTGGAGGGCAGGGGGCATGGGAGACCCAGTACTTC.

There are a few counts of this clonotype. The gene calls are TRBV7-8 and TRBJ2-4, with 8 nucleotides matching TRBD2. Trimming at V came to 2 bases and at J to 1 base, leaving 7 bases not matched to a gene. The germline V gene encodes CDR1 SGHVS and CDR2 FQNEAQ. The length of the CDR3 is 17 residues. CDR3 in amino acids: CASSLSGGIWAKNIQYF. CDR3 coding DNA: TGTGCCAGCAGCTTATCGGGGGGGATCTGGGCCAAAAACATTCAGTACTTC.

The chain carries TRBV7-2 and TRBJ1-1; perhaps TRBD1 as D (6 bases). The CDR3 is 18 residues long. Trimming cost V 2 bases and J 1 base, with 20 bases left between them. Germline CDR1 SGHTA, CDR2 FQGNSA. The CDR3 is CASSLLPGVFVRNTEAFF. The CDR3 region has the DNA TGTGCCAGCAGCTTACTACCAGGGGTTTTCGTAAGGAACACTGAAGCTTTCTTT.

This rearrangement joins TRBV28 to TRBJ2-7; 9 bases fit TRBD1. CDR1 is MDHEN, CDR2 SYDVKM, per germline. After removal of 5 bases from V and 5 bases from J, the junction contained 7 bases not matched to a gene. The CDR3 contains 14 residues. For the CDR3, the DNA is TGTGCCAGCAGTACTTACAGGGGGCAGAACGAGCAGTACTTC. Translated, it gives CASSTYRGQNEQYF.

On this clonotype itself: The germline gene is not matched at one end of the junction; a read error may be the cause. This rearrangement joins TRBV6-5 to TRBJ2-7; D may be TRBD1 (6 bases). CDR3 size: 13 residues. Germline CDR1 and CDR2: MNHEY and SVGAGI. CDR3 amino acids: CASSQLPTGEQYF. The CDR3 bases are TGTGCCAGCAGCCAGCTACCGACAGGCGAGCAGTACTTT.

The CDR3 region has the DNA TGTGCCAGCAGCTCTTCATCCCCCAACTCTGGGGCCAACGTCCTGACTTTC. This gives the protein CASSSSSPNSGANVLTF. The genes are TRBV5-5 and TRBJ2-6; D not resolved. Germline V CDR1 and CDR2: SGHKS, YYEKEE (reference sequence). The CDR3 totals 17 residues. The V gene lost 3 bases and the J gene lost 0 bases, with 13 bases spanning the gap.

The chain employs TRBV5-1 and TRBJ2-5; D might be TRBD1 or TRBD2, each matching 5 bases. The CDR3 totals 14 residues. CDR1 is SGHRS and CDR2 is YFSETQ in the germline V gene. Trimming took off 7 bases at V and 4 bases at J, with 17 bases between the two ends. In DNA form, the CDR3 reads TGCGCCAGCCGGACCGGGACCCACGGAGAGACCCAGTACTTC. Translated: CASRTGTHGETQYF.

This clonotype turned up a few times. The rearrangement joins TRBV21-1 to TRBJ1-5; the D call in the table, TRBD1, was not verified against the DNA. TRBV21-1 is assigned pseudogene status. This CDR3 contains 19 residues. This CDR3 is CASSLHRGPLMNSNQPQHF. In DNA form, the CDR3 reads TGTGCCAGCAGCTTGCACAGGGGGCCTCTCATGAATAGCAATCAGCCCCAGCATTTT.

The rearrangement joins TRBV12-3 or TRBV12-4 to TRBJ1-1, with D possibly TRBD1 on 6 matching bases. The CDR3 has 15 residues. Trimming removed 7 bases from V and 1 base from J, with 16 bases in between. CDR3 residues: CASTAWGGRNTEAFF. DNA of the CDR3: TGTGCCAGCACCGCCTGGGGGGGGCGGAACACTGAAGCTTTCTTT.

This clonotype was detected a few times. The V gene is TRBV5-1, the J gene TRBJ2-3; D unclear. CDR1 is SGHRS and CDR2 is YFSETQ in the germline V gene. The CDR3 is 12 amino acids. V was cut by 0 bases and J by 6 bases, with 5 bases left in between. For the CDR3, the DNA is TGCGCCAGCAGCTTGGCCGTGGATACGCAGTATTTT. This sequence encodes CASSLAVDTQYF.

The chain employs TRBV3-1 and TRBJ1-4; D gene ambiguous. Germline V lookup: CDR1 LGHDT, CDR2 YNNKEL (reference sequence). The CDR3 extends over 13 amino acids. The V end lost 5 bases, the J end lost 7 bases, and 11 bases lay between the germline ends. CDR3 residues: CASSSSRGEKLFF. Written as DNA, the CDR3 is TGTGCCAGCAGCTCTTCCCGGGGTGAAAAACTGTTTTTT.

DNA of the CDR3: TGTGCCAGCAGTTACATCGTTTCGGGGGGCGCGCACACTGAAGCTTTCTTT. Translating it yields CASSYIVSGGAHTEAFF. This chain connects TRBV6-5 to TRBJ1-1, with D perhaps matching TRBD1 (6 bases). The V and J ends lost 2 bases and 3 bases respectively, with 19 bases between them. The CDR3 contains 17 residues. Germline values: CDR1 MNHEY, CDR2 SVGAGI.

This clonotype was picked up many times. The chain is built from TRBV5-1 and TRBJ1-4; TRBD1 agrees at 8 bases. The J segment lost 7 bases and the V segment lost 4 bases, leaving 6 bases of the junction unmatched. Per the germline V gene, CDR1 is SGHRS and CDR2 is YFSETQ. CDR3 length equals 14 residues. CDR3 region: CASSVGQAGEKLFF. CDR3 nucleotide sequence: TGCGCCAGCAGCGTGGGACAGGCCGGTGAAAAACTGTTTTTT.

This clonotype was counted between two and nine times. This rearrangement joins TRBV27 to TRBJ1-4; D perhaps matches TRBD1 (5 bases). Germline values: CDR1 MNHEY, CDR2 SMNVEV (reference sequence). Trimming took off 6 bases at V and 12 bases at J, with 23 bases between the two ends. CDR3 length equals 15 residues. In DNA, the CDR3 is TGTGCCAGCAGATTGGAGGGGTCCTCTACCAGGGAACTGTTTTTT. It encodes CASRLEGSSTRELFF.

This clonotype was picked up a small number of times. The chain employs TRBV7-6 and TRBJ2-7; possible D gene TRBD2, 5 bases. CDR1 SGHVS and CDR2 FNYEAQ come from the germline V gene. The V end was cut by 5 bases, the J end by 4 bases, with 12 bases between. This CDR3 is 13 amino acids long. Here the CDR3 reads CASSTREHYEQYF. The CDR3 DNA reads TGTGCCAGCAGCACCCGGGAACATTACGAGCAGTACTTC.

In this sample, this clonotype turned up a few times. This chain links TRBV9 with TRBJ2-3; TRBD2 aligns across 7 bases. CDR1 and CDR2 from the germline V gene are SGDLS and YYNGEE. This CDR3 is 13 amino acids long. Germline trimming cut 3 bases from V and 5 bases from J; bases unmatched to any gene: 3. The DNA of the CDR3 is TGTGCCAGCAGCGCTGGGGGGGGAGATACGCAGTATTTT. Translation: CASSAGGGDTQYF.

V and J are TRBV9 and TRBJ1-3; D gene unclear. Germline V gene lookup returns CDR1 SGDLS and CDR2 YYNGEE. The ends were cut back, 0 bases at V and 0 bases at J, with 7 bases in the middle. This CDR3 comprises 15 residues. The CDR3 reads CASSVVPDSGNTIYF. The CDR3 nucleotides are TGTGCCAGCAGCGTAGTCCCGGACTCTGGAAACACCATATATTTT.

The chain employs TRBV5-1 and TRBJ2-2; D is possibly TRBD2 (6 bases). Trimming removed 4 bases from V and 0 bases from J, with 13 bases in between. The CDR3 extends over 16 amino acids. Germline assignment: CDR1 SGHRS and CDR2 YFSETQ. CDR3 DNA: TGCGCCAGCAGCCCAAGGGCTAGCGCGAACACCGGGGAGCTGTTTTTT. Its protein product is CASSPRASANTGELFF.

This clonotype was picked up a small number of times. This chain uses TRBV20-1 with TRBJ2-1; D is uncertain. CDR1 is DFQATT and CDR2 is SNEGSKA in the germline V gene (reference sequence). The CDR3 spans 14 residues. V lost 4 bases and J lost 0, with 10 bases in between. DNA of the CDR3: TGCAGTGCTACGAAGATAGGCTCCTACAATGAGCAGTTCTTC. It specifies CSATKIGSYNEQFF.

This clonotype has only a few counts. The genes are TRBV20-1 and TRBJ2-6; possibly TRBD1 or TRBD2 for D (5 bases each). This CDR3 has 15 residues. The germline CDR1 and CDR2 sequences are DFQATT and SNEGSKA (reference sequence). V was clipped by 3 bases and J by 0 bases, with 9 bases between them. The CDR3 loop reads CSASGGYSGANVLTF. The CDR3 DNA sequence: TGCAGTGCTAGTGGGGGTTACTCTGGGGCCAACGTCCTGACTTTC.

The CDR3 DNA follows: TGTGCCAGCGATGGGCACCACAGGGGTTCCTACGAGCAGTACTTC. Its translation: CASDGHHRGSYEQYF. The V gene is TRBV2, the J gene TRBJ2-7; 7 bases align to TRBD1. The ends lost 8 bases at V and 1 base at J; junction bases unmatched: 11. The germline V gene encodes CDR1 SNHLY and CDR2 FYNNEI. This CDR3 contains 15 residues.

This clonotype was observed a handful of times. This chain uses TRBV7-9 with TRBJ1-1, with a weak D call TRBD1 (5 bases). The CDR3 loop spans 16 amino acids. Germline-derived CDR1 and CDR2 are SEHNR and FQNEAQ (reference sequence). Trimming removed 1 base from V and 0 bases from J, with 12 bases in between. The CDR3 DNA reads TGTGCCAGCAGCTTAGACCTGGGACGGATGAACACTGAAGCTTTCTTT. The encoded protein is CASSLDLGRMNTEAFF.

The chain links TRBV30 to TRBJ1-2; TRBD1 is a possible D gene (6 bases). Germline V gene lookup returns CDR1 GTSNPN and CDR2 SVGIG (reference sequence). Deletions cut 3 bases from V and 2 bases from J, with 10 bases between. The CDR3 is made up of 13 amino acids. CDR3 sequence reads: CAWRTQGNYGYTF. The CDR3 DNA sequence: TGTGCCTGGAGGACCCAGGGGAACTATGGCTACACCTTC.

There are a few counts of this clonotype. The rearrangement uses TRBV5-1 and TRBJ2-7, with TRBD1 matching over 8 bases. The CDR3 covers 13 residues. The V segment lost 3 bases and the J segment 7 bases; nucleotides outside the gene matches: 6. Germline CDR1 and CDR2: SGHRS and YFSETQ. CDR3 sequence (DNA): TGCGCCAGCAGCTCACAGGGGGAGTTTGAGCAGTACTTC. This encodes CASSSQGEFEQYF.

V usage is TRBV20-1 and J usage is TRBJ2-3; possible D gene TRBD1, 6 bases. V lost 1 base, J lost 4 bases, and 15 bases lay in between. CDR1 DFQATT and CDR2 SNEGSKA come from the germline V gene (reference sequence). This CDR3 spans 15 amino acids. CDR3 sequence: CSARGRTGFADTQYF. The CDR3 DNA reads TGCAGTGCTAGAGGCCGAACAGGGTTCGCAGATACGCAGTATTTT.